This T cell receptor (beta chain) was documented in a study of blood T cell repertoires in COVID-19. Study summary: Acute and convalescent COVID-19 samples came from the United States, Italy and Spain. Sources were T cells, B-cell-depleted T cells, or PBMCs; the material itself was cDNA or gDNA.

This CDR3 contains 11 residues. Trimming pared 4 bases from V and 6 bases from J, leaving 6 bases between. CDR1 and CDR2 from the germline V gene are SNHLY and FYNNEI. Original handling: Counts of nucleated cells, estimated from reference gene primer amplification, were obtained. Here immunoSEQ multiplex PCR was the method, and the copy in TCRdb shows in-frame clones only, minus some. V and J calls and clone size come straight from that table; D and trimming were deduced from the DNA. Among hundreds of thousands of clones listed, roughly nine tenths were seen once. Seattle's cohort entered during active infection and was followed longitudinally.

This receptor was identified in a man between 18 and 35 years old with COVID-19, enrolled during active disease. The specimen was peripheral blood. The rearrangement uses TRBV2 and TRBJ2-5; TRBD2 might be the D (5 bases). In nucleotides, the CDR3 is TGTGCCAGCAGTGTCGGGAAGACCCAGTACTTC. It is translated as CASSVGKTQYF.